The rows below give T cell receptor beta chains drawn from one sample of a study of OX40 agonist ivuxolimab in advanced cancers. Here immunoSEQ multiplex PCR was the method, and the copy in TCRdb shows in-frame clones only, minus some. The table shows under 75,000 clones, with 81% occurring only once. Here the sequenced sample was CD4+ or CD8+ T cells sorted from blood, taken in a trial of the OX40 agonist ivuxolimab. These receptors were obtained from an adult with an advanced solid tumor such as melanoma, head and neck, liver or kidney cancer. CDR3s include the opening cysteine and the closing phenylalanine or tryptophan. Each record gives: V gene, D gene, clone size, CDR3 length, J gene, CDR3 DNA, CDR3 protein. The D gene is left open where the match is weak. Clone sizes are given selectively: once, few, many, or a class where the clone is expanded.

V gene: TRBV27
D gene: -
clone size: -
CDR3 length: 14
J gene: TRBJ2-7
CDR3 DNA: TGTGCCAGCAGTCGAGACAGCCTAGCCTACGAGCAGTACTTC
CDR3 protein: CASSRDSLAYEQYF

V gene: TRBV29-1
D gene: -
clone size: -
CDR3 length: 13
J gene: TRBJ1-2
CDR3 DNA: TGCAGCGTTGATCTCACCTCGGGTCTTGGCTACACCTTC
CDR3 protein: CSVDLTSGLGYTF

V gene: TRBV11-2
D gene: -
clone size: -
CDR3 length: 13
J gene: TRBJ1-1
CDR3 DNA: TGTGCCAGCAGCTTAGAGAGGAACACTGAAGCTTTCTTT
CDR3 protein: CASSLERNTEAFF

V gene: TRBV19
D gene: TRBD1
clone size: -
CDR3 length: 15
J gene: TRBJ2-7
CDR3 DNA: TGTGCCAGTAGACTTACCGGGACAGGGATCTACGAGCAGTACTTC
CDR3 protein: CASRLTGTGIYEQYF

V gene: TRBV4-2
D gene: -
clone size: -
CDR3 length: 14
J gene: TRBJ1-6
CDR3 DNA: TGTGCCAGCAGCCAAGGTATCTTGAGTTCACCCCTCCACTTT
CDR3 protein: CASSQGILSSPLHF

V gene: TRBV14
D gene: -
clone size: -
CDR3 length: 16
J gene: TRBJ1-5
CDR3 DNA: TGTGCCAGCAGCCAAGCGCTTACCTTTGGCAATCAGCCCCAGCATTTT
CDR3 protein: CASSQALTFGNQPQHF

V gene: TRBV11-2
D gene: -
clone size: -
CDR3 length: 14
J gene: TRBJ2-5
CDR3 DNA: TGTGCCAGCAGCTTAGCAGGAGTATTAGAGACCCAGTACTTC
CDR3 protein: CASSLAGVLETQYF

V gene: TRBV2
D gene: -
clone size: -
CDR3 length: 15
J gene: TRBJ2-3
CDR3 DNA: TGTGCCAGCAGTGACGGACTGATAAGCACAGATACGCAGTATTTT
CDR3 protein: CASSDGLISTDTQYF

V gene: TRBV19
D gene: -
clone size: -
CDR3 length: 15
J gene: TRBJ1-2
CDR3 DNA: TGTGCCAGTAGTAGTTGGGACGGAACTAACTATGGCTACACCTTC
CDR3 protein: CASSSWDGTNYGYTF

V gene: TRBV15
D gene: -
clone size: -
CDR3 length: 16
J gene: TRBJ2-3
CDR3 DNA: TGTGCCACCAGCGGCCCTTGGAGGGAGGGCACAGATACGCAGTATTTT
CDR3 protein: CATSGPWREGTDTQYF

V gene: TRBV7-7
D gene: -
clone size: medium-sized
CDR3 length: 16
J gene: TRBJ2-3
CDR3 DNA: TGTGCCAGCAGCCCCAGCCCAGGGCCTAGCACAGATACGCAGTATTTT
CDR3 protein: CASSPSPGPSTDTQYF

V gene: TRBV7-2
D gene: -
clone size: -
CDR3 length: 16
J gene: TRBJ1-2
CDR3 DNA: TGTGCCAGCAGCTTGGACTCGGTTGTGAGGGGAAGCGGCTACACCTTC
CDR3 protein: CASSLDSVVRGSGYTF

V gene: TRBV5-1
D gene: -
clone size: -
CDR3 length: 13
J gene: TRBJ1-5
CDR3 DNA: TGCGCCAGCAGCTTGGGGGCGGGTCAGCCCCAGCATTTT
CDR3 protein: CASSLGAGQPQHF

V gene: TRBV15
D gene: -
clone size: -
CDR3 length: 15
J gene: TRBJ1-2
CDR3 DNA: TGTGCCACCAGCACCCGTGCAGAAGCTAACTATGGCTACACCTTC
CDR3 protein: CATSTRAEANYGYTF

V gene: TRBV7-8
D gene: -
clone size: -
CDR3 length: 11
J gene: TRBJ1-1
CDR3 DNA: TGTGCCAGCAGCTTAGGGACTGAAGCTTTCTTT
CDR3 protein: CASSLGTEAFF

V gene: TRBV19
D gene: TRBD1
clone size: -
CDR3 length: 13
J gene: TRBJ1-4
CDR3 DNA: TGTGCCAGTCGGACAGGGACTAATGAAAAACTGTTTTTT
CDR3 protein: CASRTGTNEKLFF

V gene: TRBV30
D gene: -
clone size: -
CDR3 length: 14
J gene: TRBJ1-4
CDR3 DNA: TGTGCCTGGAGTGGGGACGGTCCGTCGGGGAAACTGTTTTTT
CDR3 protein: CAWSGDGPSGKLFF

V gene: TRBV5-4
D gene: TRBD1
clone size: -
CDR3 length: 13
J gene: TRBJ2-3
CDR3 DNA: TGTGCCAGCAGCGTCGACAGGGCAGATACGCAGTATTTT
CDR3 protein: CASSVDRADTQYF

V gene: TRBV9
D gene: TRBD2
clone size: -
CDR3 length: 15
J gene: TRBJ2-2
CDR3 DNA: TGTGCCAGCAGCGCGTCGGGACTAGCGTCGGGGGAGCTGTTTTTT
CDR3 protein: CASSASGLASGELFF

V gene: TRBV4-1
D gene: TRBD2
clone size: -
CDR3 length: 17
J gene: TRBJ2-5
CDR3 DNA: TGCGCCAGCAGCCAAGATGCAGCGGGGGCCCAACAAGAGACCCAGTACTTC
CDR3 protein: CASSQDAAGAQQETQYF

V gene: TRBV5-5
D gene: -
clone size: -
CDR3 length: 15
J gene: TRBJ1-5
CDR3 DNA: TGTGCCAGCAGCTTGGGGGGGGCGTGGAATCAGCCCCAGCATTTT
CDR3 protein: CASSLGGAWNQPQHF

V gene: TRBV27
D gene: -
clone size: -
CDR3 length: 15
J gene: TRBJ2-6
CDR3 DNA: TGTGCCAGCAGGGACAGATTGTTTGGGGCCAACGTCCTGACTTTC
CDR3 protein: CASRDRLFGANVLTF

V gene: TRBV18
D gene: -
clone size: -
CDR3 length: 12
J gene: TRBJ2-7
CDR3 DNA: TGTGCCAGCTCACCACCGAAACAGGTCTTGTACTTC
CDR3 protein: CASSPPKQVLYF

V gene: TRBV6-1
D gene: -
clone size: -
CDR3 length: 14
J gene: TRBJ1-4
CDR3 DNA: TGTGCCAGCAAGAAGGGCGGATCCGGTGAAAAACTGTTTTTT
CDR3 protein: CASKKGGSGEKLFF

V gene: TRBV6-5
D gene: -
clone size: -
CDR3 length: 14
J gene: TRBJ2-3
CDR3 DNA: TGTGCCAGCAGGGGGGGAAGAGGCACAGATACGCAGTATTTT
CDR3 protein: CASRGGRGTDTQYF

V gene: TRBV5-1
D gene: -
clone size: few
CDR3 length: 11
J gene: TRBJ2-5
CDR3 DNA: TGCGCCAGCAGCCGACAAGAGACCCAGTACTTC
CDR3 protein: CASSRQETQYF

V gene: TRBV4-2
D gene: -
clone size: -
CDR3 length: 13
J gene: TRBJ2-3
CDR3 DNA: TGTGCCAGCAGCCAAGATTACCAGGATACGCAGTATTTT
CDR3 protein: CASSQDYQDTQYF

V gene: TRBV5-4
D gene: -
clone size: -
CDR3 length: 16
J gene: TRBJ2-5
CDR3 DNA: TGTGCCAGCAGCTTCCCAGGGGTGCAGATCCAAGAGACCCAGTACTTC
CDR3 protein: CASSFPGVQIQETQYF

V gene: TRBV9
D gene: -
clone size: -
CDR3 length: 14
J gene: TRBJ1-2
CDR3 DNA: TGTGCCAGCAGCTCCAGGGGCCTAGAGTATGGCTACACCTTC
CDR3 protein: CASSSRGLEYGYTF

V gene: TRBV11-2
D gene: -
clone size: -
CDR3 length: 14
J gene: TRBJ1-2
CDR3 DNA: TGTGCCAGCAGCCTAAGGGCAGGCGTCTATGGCTACACCTTC
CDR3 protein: CASSLRAGVYGYTF

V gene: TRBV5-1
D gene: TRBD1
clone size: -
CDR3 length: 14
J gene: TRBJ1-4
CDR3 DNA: TGCGCCAGCAGCGGACAGGGAGGAAAAGAAAAACTGTTTTTT
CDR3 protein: CASSGQGGKEKLFF

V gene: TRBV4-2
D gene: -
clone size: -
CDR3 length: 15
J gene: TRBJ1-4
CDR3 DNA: TGTGCCAGCAGCCAATTTGAAACAACTAATGAAAAACTGTTTTTT
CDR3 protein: CASSQFETTNEKLFF

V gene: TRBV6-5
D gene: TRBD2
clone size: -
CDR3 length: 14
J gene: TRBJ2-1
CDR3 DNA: TGTGCCAGCACCGAGACTAGCGGGGTTGGTGAGCAGTTCTTC
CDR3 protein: CASTETSGVGEQFF

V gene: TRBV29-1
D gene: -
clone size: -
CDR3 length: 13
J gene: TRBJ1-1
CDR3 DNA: TGCAGCATCCGAAAGGGGACGAGGACTGAAGCTTTCTTT
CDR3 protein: CSIRKGTRTEAFF

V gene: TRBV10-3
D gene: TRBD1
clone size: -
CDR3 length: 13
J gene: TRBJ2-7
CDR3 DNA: TGTGCCACCTCGACAGGGGACTTCTACGAGCAGTACTTC
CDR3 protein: CATSTGDFYEQYF

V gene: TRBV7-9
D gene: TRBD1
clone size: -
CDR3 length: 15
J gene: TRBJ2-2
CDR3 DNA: TGTGCCAGCAGCCCCGGGACAGGGGTACTGAGGGAGCTATTTTTT
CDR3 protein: CASSPGTGVLRELFF

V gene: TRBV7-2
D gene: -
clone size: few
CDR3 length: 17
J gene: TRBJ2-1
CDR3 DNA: TGTGCCAGCAGCTTAGTGTCCAGGGCCCAAAAGAACAATGAGCAGTTCTTC
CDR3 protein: CASSLVSRAQKNNEQFF

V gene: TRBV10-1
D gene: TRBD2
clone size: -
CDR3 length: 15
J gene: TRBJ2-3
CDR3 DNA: TGCGCCAGCAGTGAAGGACTAGCGGGGGCAGATACGCAGTATTTT
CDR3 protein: CASSEGLAGADTQYF

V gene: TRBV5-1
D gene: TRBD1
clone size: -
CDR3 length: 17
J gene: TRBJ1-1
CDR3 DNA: TGCGCCAGCAGCTTGGCGGGGGCAGGGGGCGCAAGCACTGAAGCTTTCTTT
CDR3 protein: CASSLAGAGGASTEAFF

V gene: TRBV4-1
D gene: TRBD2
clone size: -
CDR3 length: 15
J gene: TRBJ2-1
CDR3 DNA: TGCGCCAGCAGCCATCTAGCGGGGGTCTCCAATGAGCAGTTCTTC
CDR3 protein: CASSHLAGVSNEQFF